This T cell receptor beta chain was sequenced in a study of control samples from healthy donors and cancer patients. CDR3 length equals 20 residues. Looked up from germline, CDR1 is SGHRS and CDR2 is YFSETQ. With 4 bases clipped from V and 9 bases from J, the junction kept 23 bases outside the gene matches. Only in-frame clones appear in the TCRdb table, and some are missing; sequencing was by immunoSEQ multiplex PCR. Of under 200,000 clones in the sample, less than 95% were seen once. The genes are TRBV5-1 and TRBJ2-1; TRBD2 agrees at 12 bases. The specimen was PBMCs. The receptor's source is a man aged 55 to 69 with colorectal cancer. CDR3 nucleotides: TGCGCCAGCAGCCATTCGAATGACACCGGGACTAGCGGGTTCATAACTGAGCAGTTCTTC. It is translated as CASSHSNDTGTSGFITEQFF.